The next 8 T cell receptor beta chains were all read from a single sample in a study of early T cells in non-severe SARS-CoV-2 infection. TCRdb ran MiXCR on the 5' RACE reads and lists one entry per CDR3 protein. Of tens of thousands of distinct CDR3 sequences in the sample, under 9% were seen once. The specimen was whole blood, collected at baseline. Source of these receptors: an adult who was a healthcare worker with PCR-confirmed SARS-CoV-2 infection or an uninfected control (not recorded which).

The sample holds many counts of this clonotype. The rearrangement uses TRBV7-8 and TRBJ1-4; D may be TRBD1 (5 bases). This CDR3 has 16 amino acids. Germline assignment: CDR1 SGHVS and CDR2 FQNEAQ. The V end was cut by 2 bases, the J end by 8 bases, with 18 bases between. The CDR3 reads CASSLMFGRKGEKLFF. CDR3 DNA: TGTGCCAGCAGCTTAATGTTTGGCAGGAAGGGGGAAAAACTGTTTTTT.

The table lists this clonotype with many counts. The chain recombines TRBV7-3 with TRBJ2-3; D is perhaps TRBD1 or TRBD2 (5 bases each). Per the germline V gene, CDR1 is SGHTA and CDR2 is FQGTGA. With 5 bases removed from V and 5 bases from J, the gap between germline ends came to 17 bases. CDR3 length equals 15 residues. The CDR3: CASSLGLGTGDTQYF. The CDR3 DNA reads TGTGCCAGCAGCCTGGGGCTGGGGACGGGAGATACGCAGTATTTT.

This clonotype has ten or more counts. The CDR3 DNA sequence: TGTGCCAGCAGCCAACCCCAGAGAGATTTGAGCTCCTATAATTCACCCCTCCACTTT. Translated, it gives CASSQPQRDLSSYNSPLHF. The chain employs TRBV4-2 and TRBJ1-6; D unclear. CDR1 and CDR2 (germline): LGHNA, YNFKEQ. This CDR3 spans 19 amino acids. Trimming left V 2 bases short and J 0 bases short, with 17 bases between.

This clonotype showed up many times. CDR3 in amino acids: CASSEVPNTGELFF. CDR3 in DNA: TGTGCCAGCAGTGAGGTACCCAACACCGGGGAGCTGTTTTTT. The genes are TRBV2 and TRBJ2-2; no clear D gene. The CDR3 contains 14 residues. Germline CDR1 and CDR2: SNHLY and FYNNEI. The V gene lost 3 bases and the J gene lost 2 bases, with 7 bases spanning the gap.

This clonotype has at least ten counts. The gene calls are TRBV27 and TRBJ2-7; 7 bases match TRBD1. The length of the CDR3 is 13 residues. Germline V gene sequence: CDR1 MNHEY, CDR2 SMNVEV (reference sequence). V lost 5 bases, J lost 3 bases, and 4 bases stayed unmatched. The CDR3, as DNA: TGTGCCAGCAGTCCAGGGACAGACTACGAGCAGTACTTC. The encoded protein is CASSPGTDYEQYF.

The table lists this clonotype with many counts. The DNA is omitted, as the CDR3 cannot be located on it reliably, and the CDR3 follows TCRdb's listing. The V gene is TRBV6-4, the J gene TRBJ2-3; the DNA was not compared with TRBD1, the D call given in the table. CDR1 is MRHNA, CDR2 SNTAGT, per germline. The CDR3 spans 15 residues, counting both ends. The CDR3 sequence is CASSSSAGATDTQYF.

This clonotype came up many times. The rearrangement joins TRBV6-4 to TRBJ2-3; 9 nucleotides match TRBD2. The CDR3 runs to 15 residues. The germline CDR1 and CDR2 sequences are MRHNA and SNTAGT. With 2 bases clipped from V and 5 bases from J, the junction kept 5 bases outside the gene matches. This CDR3 is CASSDMAGGQDTQYF. The CDR3 bases are TGTGCCAGCAGTGACATGGCGGGGGGGCAAGATACGCAGTATTTT.

The chain carries TRBV14 and TRBJ2-1; 10 positions match TRBD2. The CDR3 totals 15 residues. The ends lost 3 bases at V and 6 bases at J; junction bases unmatched: 5. The germline V gene has CDR1 SGHDN and CDR2 FVKESK. In DNA form, the CDR3 reads TGTGCCAGCAGCCACTTAGCGGGAGGACGCAATGAGCAGTTCTTC. Protein sequence: CASSHLAGGRNEQFF.